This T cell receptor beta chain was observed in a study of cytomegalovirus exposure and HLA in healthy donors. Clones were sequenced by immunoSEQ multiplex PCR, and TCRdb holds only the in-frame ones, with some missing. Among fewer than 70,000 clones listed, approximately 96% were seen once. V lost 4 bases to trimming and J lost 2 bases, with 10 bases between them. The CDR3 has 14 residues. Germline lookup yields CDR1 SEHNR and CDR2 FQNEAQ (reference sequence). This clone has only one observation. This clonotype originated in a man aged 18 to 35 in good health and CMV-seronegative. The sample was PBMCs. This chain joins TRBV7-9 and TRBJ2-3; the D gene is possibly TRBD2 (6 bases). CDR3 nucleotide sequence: TGTGCCAGCAGCTGGGTAGCGGACACAGATACGCAGTATTTT. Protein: CASSWVADTDTQYF.